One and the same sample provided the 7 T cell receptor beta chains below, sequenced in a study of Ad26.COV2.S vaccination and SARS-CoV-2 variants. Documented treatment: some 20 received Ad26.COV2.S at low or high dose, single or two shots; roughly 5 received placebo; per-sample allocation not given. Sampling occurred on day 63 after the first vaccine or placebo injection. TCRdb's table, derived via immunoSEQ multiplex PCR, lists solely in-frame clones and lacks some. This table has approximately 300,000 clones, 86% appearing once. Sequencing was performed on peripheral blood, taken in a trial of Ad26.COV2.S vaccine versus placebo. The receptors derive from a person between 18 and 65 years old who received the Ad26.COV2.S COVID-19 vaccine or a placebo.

Here the CDR3 DNA reads TGTGCCAGCAGTTCTCCGCCCGGGACAGGGGGCGCGGGCTATGGCTACACCTTC. It codes for CASSSPPGTGGAGYGYTF. This chain links TRBV6-2 or TRBV6-3 with TRBJ1-2, with TRBD1 matching 12 bases. V shed 4 bases and J 4 bases; nucleotides not matched to a gene: 13. The CDR3 contains 18 residues. Germline V gene lookup returns CDR1 MNHEY and CDR2 SVGEGT.

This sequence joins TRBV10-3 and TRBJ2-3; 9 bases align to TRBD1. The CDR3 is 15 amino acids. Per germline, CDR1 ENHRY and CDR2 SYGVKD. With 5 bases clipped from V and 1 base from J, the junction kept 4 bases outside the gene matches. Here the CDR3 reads CAISWTGVGTDTQYF. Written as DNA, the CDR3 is TGTGCCATCAGTTGGACAGGGGTCGGCACAGATACGCAGTATTTT.

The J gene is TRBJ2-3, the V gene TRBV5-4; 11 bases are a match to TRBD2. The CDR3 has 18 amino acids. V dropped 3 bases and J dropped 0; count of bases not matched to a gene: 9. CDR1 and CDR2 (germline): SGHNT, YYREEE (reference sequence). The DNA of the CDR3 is TGTGCCAGCAGCTCTCGGACTAGCGGGCCTTATAGCACAGATACGCAGTATTTT. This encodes CASSSRTSGPYSTDTQYF.

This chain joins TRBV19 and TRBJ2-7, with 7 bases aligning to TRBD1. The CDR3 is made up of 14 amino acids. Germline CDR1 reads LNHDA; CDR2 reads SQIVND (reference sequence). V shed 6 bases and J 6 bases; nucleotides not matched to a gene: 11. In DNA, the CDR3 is TGTGCCAGTAGCCAGCTTACCGACAGGGCCGAGCAGTACTTC. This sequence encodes CASSQLTDRAEQYF.

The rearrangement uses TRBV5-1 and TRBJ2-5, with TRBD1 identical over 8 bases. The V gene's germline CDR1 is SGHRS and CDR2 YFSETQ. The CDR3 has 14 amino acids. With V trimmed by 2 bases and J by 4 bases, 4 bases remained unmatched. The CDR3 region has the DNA TGCGCCAGCAGCTTAACAGGGGGATCAGAGACCCAGTACTTC. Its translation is CASSLTGGSETQYF.

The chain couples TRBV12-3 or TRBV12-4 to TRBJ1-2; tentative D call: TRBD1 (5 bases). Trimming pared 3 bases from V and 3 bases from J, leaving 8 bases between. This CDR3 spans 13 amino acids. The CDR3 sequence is CASSLRGDYGYTF. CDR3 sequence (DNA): TGTGCCAGCAGTTTGAGGGGCGACTATGGCTACACCTTC.

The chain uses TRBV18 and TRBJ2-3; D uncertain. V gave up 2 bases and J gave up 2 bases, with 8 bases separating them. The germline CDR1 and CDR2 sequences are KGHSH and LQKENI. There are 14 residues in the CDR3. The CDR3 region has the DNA TGTGCCAGCTCACCAATTCCTTCCACAGATACGCAGTATTTT. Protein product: CASSPIPSTDTQYF.